This T cell receptor (beta chain) was found in a study of response to subunit inactivated influenza vaccine (dated by TCRdb to between 2017 and 2018). For the study in its entirety: Deep quantitative T cell receptor repertoire profiling was used in the study to track responses to a trivalent subunit inactivated influenza vaccine. General conclusions and limits of the study: According to the authors, only a limited number of new T cells may be recruited by each seasonal influenza vaccination.

Trimming removed 4 bases from V and 2 bases from J, leaving 13 bases between the germline ends. From a lookup of the germline V gene (reference sequence), CDR1 and CDR2 are SGHKS and YYEKEE. The CDR3 contains 15 residues, cysteine and phenylalanine counted. The DNA shown is the 45-base CDR3, in frame from base 1. This clonotype was picked up many times. Its antigen remains unidentified. Qualities for individual bases were not recorded, and no much larger clone is one base off. Library preparation used RT-PCR. Sequencer: Illumina HiSeq 2500. TCRdb reprocessing: public reads trimmed at Q25 with fastp, clones called with MiXCR, in-frame beta chains kept. Each CDR3 protein gets just one entry, which takes the most common genes and DNA from the rows behind it. In this sample the table shows 150,000 to 200,000 distinct CDR3 sequences, around 9% of which occur a single time. The top ten clones comprise roughly 10% of the sample.

The clonotype was recovered from a man aged 45 to 65 who received an inactivated influenza vaccine. Donor details come from another sample of the same person, matched by shared clones. The rearranged segments are TRBV5-5 and TRBJ2-4; perhaps TRBD2 is the D gene, with 6 bases matching. The sample in question was non-naive T cells sorted from PBMCs, obtained on the day of vaccination. The cell subset or site label corresponds to: memory T cell fraction. The CDR3 in this case is CASSPAGLSKNIQYF. The DNA sequence reads TGTGCCAGCAGCCCGGCGGGGTTGTCCAAAAACATTCAGTACTTC.